Listed below are T cell receptor beta chains from one sample, sequenced in a study of blood T cell repertoires in COVID-19. Repertoires were generated with immunoSEQ multiplex PCR, while TCRdb's copy carries only in-frame clones and drops some. The sample has almost 400,000 clones, about nine tenths seen once; the top ten hold 1.5% to 2%. Sequencing was performed on PBMCs or T cells enriched from blood (not recorded which). The receptors were sampled from a woman aged 25 to 45 who had recovered from COVID-19. The conserved cysteine and the conserved F or W are not part of the CDR3 here.

v_gene	j_gene	CDR3aa
TRBV9	TRBJ1-2	ASSLGTGVYGYT
TRBV4-3	TRBJ2-2	ASSQDPLGTVPGELF
TRBV12-3/TRBV12-4	TRBJ1-5	ASSPLGHQPQH
TRBV3-1/TRBV3-2	TRBJ1-1	ASSYRDLEAF
TRBV20-1	TRBJ2-2	SASSGGAGELF
TRBV7-8	TRBJ1-4	ASSHRVEVGYEKLF
TRBV7-9	TRBJ2-3	ASSLGLAGTPRTDTQY
TRBV29-1	TRBJ1-1	SVVERSLGHSEAF
TRBV9	TRBJ2-5	ASSGAGGRFETQY
TRBV6-4	TRBJ2-3	ASSEEVQDTQY
TRBV6-5	TRBJ2-2	ASRRTGRTGELF
TRBV7-8	TRBJ2-7	ASSNRGTVYYEQY
TRBV27	TRBJ1-1	ASSWGVLAEAF
TRBV10-1	TRBJ2-2	ASSRTINGELF
TRBV10-1	TRBJ1-1	ASRRQGDNTEAF
TRBV28	TRBJ2-3	ASSPLPPFRQAHTDTQY
TRBV11-2	TRBJ2-4	ASSPLVIAKNIQY
TRBV21-1	TRBJ2-1	ASSKLGTACNEQF
TRBV5-1	TRBJ2-5	ASSPRTSGSQETQY
TRBV28	TRBJ1-4	ASSEGGLNEKLF
TRBV6-6	TRBJ2-1	ASRATGKDEQF
TRBV20-1	TRBJ2-3	SASLSGVYTDTQY
TRBV11-2	TRBJ2-1	ASSLGQGQF
TRBV6-5	TRBJ1-2	ASSSNLGGYT
TRBV4-3	TRBJ1-5	ASSQDIRTRGNQPQH
TRBV9	TRBJ1-4	ASSPRERDRGEGICWCEKLF
TRBV7-6	TRBJ2-7	ASSRAWGGSVEQY